Below are 5 T cell receptor beta chains sequenced from a single sample in a study of T cells expressing NK-cell markers. TCRdb reprocessed the 5' RACE reads and stores each CDR3 protein as one record, lacking DNA. This specimen shows about 110,000 distinct CDR3 sequences; the ten leading clones hold roughly 20%. The sequenced sample was blood T cells: a sorted CD56 or NKG2C T cell subset, CD4+ or CD8+ T cells, or bulk PBMC T cells (not recorded which). These receptors were collected from a woman between 18 and 69 years old in good health.

The V gene is TRBV4-3, the J gene TRBJ1-2. This CDR3 has 15 amino acids. Germline V gene lookup returns CDR1 LGHNA and CDR2 YSLEER. CDR3 sequence: CASSQGVGVGNGYTF.

The chain employs TRBV5-1 and TRBJ2-1; TCRdb selects TRBD2, and the lack of DNA leaves this call unchecked. The germline CDR1 and CDR2 sequences are SGHRS and YFSETQ. This CDR3 spans 17 amino acids. The CDR3 here is CASSLGVSGGDYNEQFF.

The genes are TRBV5-1 and TRBJ2-7. Germline V gene lookup returns CDR1 SGHRS and CDR2 YFSETQ. This CDR3 contains 13 residues. CDR3 sequence reads: CASSLIPVHEQYF. Full variable domain (remainder filled in from reference TRBV5-1 and TRBJ2-7): KAGVTQTPRYLIKTRGQQVTLSCSPISGHRSVSWYQQTPGQGLQFLFEYFSETQRNKGNFPGRFSGRQFSNSRSEMNVSTLELGDSALYLCASSLIPVHEQYFGPGTRLTVT.

CDR3 loop: CSVLTSDGELFF. This chain connects TRBV29-1 to TRBJ2-2; the D call of TRBD2 rests on TCRdb alone, since no DNA is present to check it. Looked up from germline, CDR1 is SQVTM and CDR2 is ANQGSEA. The length of the CDR3 is 12 residues.

The V and J genes are TRBV20-1 and TRBJ2-3; TCRdb gives TRBD1 as the D gene, but with no DNA this cannot be confirmed. Germline V gives CDR1 DFQATT, CDR2 SNEGSKA (reference sequence). The CDR3 is 18 residues long. This chain's CDR3 is CSARGLTAGTGGTDTQYF.